Each of the 2 T cell receptor beta chains below was sequenced from the same sample in a study of post-analysis software for immune sequencing data. No antigen has been identified for these receptors. Study-wide results and limits: The five TRBV segments detected at higher frequency in patients than in controls included TRBV5-6, TRBV5-1 and TRBV20-1.

Unique molecular identifiers tagged the TCR beta cDNA libraries. TCRdb reanalysed the PCR reads using MiXCR and keeps one entry per CDR3 protein. The sample consists of 750,000 to 950,000 distinct CDR3 sequences, approximately 53% of them appearing once. The material sequenced was blood. The source of these receptors is a girl aged 5 to 17 with multiple sclerosis.

The chain joins TRBV20-1 to TRBJ2-3; no reliable D call. The CDR3 has 11 amino acids. Germline V lookup: CDR1 DFQATT, CDR2 SNEGSKA (reference sequence). V was shortened by 6 bases and J by 5 bases, with 9 bases between the two germline ends. Here the CDR3 DNA reads TGCAGTGCGGGGATGGGAGATACGCAGTATTTT. Translation: CSAGMGDTQYF.

The CDR3 protein is CASSQDRASGSYEQYF. The CDR3 DNA reads as TGTGCCAGCAGCCAAGATCGGGCTAGCGGGAGCTACGAGCAGTACTTC. The chain has TRBV4-2 and TRBJ2-7, with TRBD2 matching over 10 bases. After removal of 0 bases from V and 3 bases from J, the junction contained 5 bases not matched to a gene. The CDR3 runs 16 residues. Germline loops: CDR1 LGHNA, CDR2 YNFKEQ.